This T cell receptor beta chain was recovered during a study of blood T cell repertoires in COVID-19. Overall study context: Spain, Italy and the United States supplied samples that represented acute and convalescent COVID-19.

Data came from immunoSEQ multiplex PCR; TCRdb stores just in-frame clones and leaves some out. The sample holds 220,000 or so clones, 84% seen once. The CDR3 sequence is 14 residues long. Sequences were obtained from PBMCs or T cells enriched from blood (not recorded which). This clonotype originated in a woman aged 40 to 55 who had recovered from COVID-19. J is TRBJ2-2 and V is TRBV21-1; TRBD2, the table's D call, lacks a check against the DNA. TRBV21-1 is described as a pseudogene. CDR3 coding DNA: TGTGCCAGCAGGAAGACCCGGGTCAGCGGGGAGCTGTTTTTT. Translated: CASRKTRVSGELFF.